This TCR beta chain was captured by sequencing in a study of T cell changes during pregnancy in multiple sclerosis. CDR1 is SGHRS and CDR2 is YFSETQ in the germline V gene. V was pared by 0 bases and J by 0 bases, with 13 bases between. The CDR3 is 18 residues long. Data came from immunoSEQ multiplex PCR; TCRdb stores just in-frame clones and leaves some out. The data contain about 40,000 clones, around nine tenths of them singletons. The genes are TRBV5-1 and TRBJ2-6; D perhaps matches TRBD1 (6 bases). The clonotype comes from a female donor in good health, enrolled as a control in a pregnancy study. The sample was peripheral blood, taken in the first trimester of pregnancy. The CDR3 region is CASSLGARGSSGANVLTF. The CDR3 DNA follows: TGCGCCAGCAGCTTGGGGGCCAGGGGAAGCTCTGGGGCCAACGTCCTGACTTTC.